This TCR beta chain is from a study of T-cell memory formation after mild COVID-19. Regarding the study as a whole: Contracting CD4+ clones lay largely in CM and EM, with CD8+ ones residing in EMRA.

TCRdb redid the calling of the 5' RACE reads with MiXCR, one entry per CDR3 protein. Found here are fewer than 500,000 distinct CDR3 sequences, roughly 25% of them singletons; the top ten hold approximately 12%. Points on this clonotype: Antigen: not known.

The germline V gene encodes CDR1 LGHDT and CDR2 YNNKEL (reference sequence). Trimming stripped 1 base from V and 3 bases from J, with 13 bases between. This CDR3 contains 15 residues. The clonotype comes from an adult woman who had mild COVID-19 (a few samples of this study predate the infection). Cell type and time point are not known. The chain carries TRBV3-1 and TRBJ2-7; D is perhaps TRBD1 (5 bases). Input material: PBMCs or a T cell subset sorted from them (not recorded which). CDR3 DNA sequence: TGTGCCAGCAGCCAAGTTCCAGGGTCAAACTACGAGCAGTACTTC. As protein: CASSQVPGSNYEQYF.